The rows below give T cell receptor beta chains drawn from one sample of a study of monozygotic twins with inflammatory bowel disease. TCRdb derives one entry per CDR3 protein from the 5' RACE reads, leaving out DNA. This sample's table reports some 170,000 distinct CDR3 sequences. The sample taken for sequencing was blood. The receptors were gathered from a human donor with ulcerative colitis or Crohn's disease, or a healthy co-twin of an affected twin (not recorded which). CDR3s include the opening cysteine and the closing phenylalanine or tryptophan. Each record gives: V gene, J gene, CDR3 protein.

v_call: TRBV5-1
j_call: TRBJ2-7
cdr3_aa: CASSLGGAGGSHEQYF

v_call: TRBV7-7
j_call: TRBJ2-3
cdr3_aa: CASSLTGTTDTQYF

v_call: TRBV5-1
j_call: TRBJ2-1
cdr3_aa: CASSLTGVGPEQFF

v_call: TRBV5-5
j_call: TRBJ1-5
cdr3_aa: CASSFWGERQPQHF

v_call: TRBV5-1
j_call: TRBJ2-1
cdr3_aa: CASSLVAGDNEQFF

v_call: TRBV7-9
j_call: TRBJ2-5
cdr3_aa: CASSNREKGQETQYF

v_call: TRBV28
j_call: TRBJ2-3
cdr3_aa: CASSHPSTDTQYF

v_call: TRBV28
j_call: TRBJ2-3
cdr3_aa: CASSPRHVIPSTDTQYF

v_call: TRBV20-1
j_call: TRBJ2-1
cdr3_aa: CSAVPAGRISYNEQFF

v_call: TRBV7-3
j_call: TRBJ2-1
cdr3_aa: CASSRGLAGGHNEQFF

v_call: TRBV18
j_call: TRBJ2-3
cdr3_aa: CASSPRLAGAKTDTQYF

v_call: TRBV28
j_call: TRBJ2-7
cdr3_aa: CASSPQGTYEQYF

v_call: TRBV4-1
j_call: TRBJ2-1
cdr3_aa: CASSLLAGESYNEQFF

v_call: TRBV10-2
j_call: TRBJ2-3
cdr3_aa: CASSDGSSTDTQYF

v_call: TRBV5-1
j_call: TRBJ2-4
cdr3_aa: CASSPLGAKNIQYF

v_call: TRBV24-1
j_call: TRBJ2-3
cdr3_aa: CATSDSSDSTDTQYF

v_call: TRBV5-1
j_call: TRBJ1-1
cdr3_aa: CASSLAGEVAFF

v_call: TRBV3-1
j_call: TRBJ2-2
cdr3_aa: CASSHRDRAFTGELFF

v_call: TRBV12-3/TRBV12-4
j_call: TRBJ2-2
cdr3_aa: CASTPGLGAGELFF

v_call: TRBV30
j_call: TRBJ2-1
cdr3_aa: CAWSGQGYNEQFF

v_call: TRBV6-2/TRBV6-3
j_call: TRBJ2-7
cdr3_aa: CATTGPYEQYF

v_call: TRBV3-1
j_call: TRBJ2-7
cdr3_aa: CASSQGDREQYF

v_call: TRBV4-1
j_call: TRBJ2-1
cdr3_aa: CASSPSRVTEQFF